One and the same sample provided the 28 T cell receptor beta chains below, sequenced in a study of OX40 agonist ivuxolimab in advanced cancers. The repertoire was sequenced with immunoSEQ multiplex PCR; TCRdb's copy has only in-frame clones and lacks some. The data hold 15,000 to 25,000 clones, with over 80% observed a single time. The material sequenced was CD4+ or CD8+ T cells sorted from blood, taken in a trial of the OX40 agonist ivuxolimab. These receptors all come from an adult with an advanced solid tumor such as melanoma, head and neck, liver or kidney cancer.

This chain links TRBV28 with TRBJ2-5; 7 bases match TRBD1. Germline V gene data show CDR1 as MDHEN and CDR2 as SYDVKM. V dropped 8 bases and J dropped 3; count of bases not matched to a gene: 9. This CDR3 has 14 residues. CDR3 nucleotides: TGTGCCAGCTCCCAGACAGGGTATGAAGAGACCCAGTACTTC. Its protein product is CASSQTGYEETQYF.

The V call is TRBV13, the J call TRBJ2-7; 7 bases map to TRBD1. CDR1 PRHDT and CDR2 FYEKMQ come from the germline V gene (reference sequence). This CDR3 contains 16 residues. Trimming cost V 5 bases and J 1 base; bases outside gene matches: 11. In nucleotides, the CDR3 is TGTGCCAGCAGCGCCTCGTTAGGGGGCTCGTCCTACGAGCAGTACTTC. Translation: CASSASLGGSSYEQYF.

V is TRBV7-9 and J is TRBJ2-7; possible D gene TRBD2, 6 bases. Trimming took off 1 base at V and 2 bases at J, with 9 bases between the two ends. The CDR3 has 14 amino acids. Germline CDR1 reads SEHNR; CDR2 reads FQNEAQ (reference sequence). CDR3 coding DNA: TGTGCCAGCAGCTTAGTCGGAGGGACCTACGAGCAGTACTTC. This codes for CASSLVGGTYEQYF.

The CDR3, as DNA: TGTGCCAGCAGCTTAACTTCAAACTATGGCTACACCTTC. Its protein is CASSLTSNYGYTF. This chain connects TRBV7-3 to TRBJ1-2; D unresolved. V lost 0 bases and J lost 2, with 4 bases in between. Germline assignment: CDR1 SGHTA and CDR2 FQGTGA. CDR3 length: 13 residues.

The chain couples TRBV4-1 to TRBJ2-3, with D uncertain. Trimming cost V 4 bases and J 6 bases, with 20 bases left between them. The CDR3 contains 16 residues. Germline V gives CDR1 MGHRA, CDR2 YSYEKL. In DNA form, the CDR3 reads TGCGCCAGCAGCCCTCCGGGCCGAGTAGTCCTGGATACGCAGTATTTT. This translates into CASSPPGRVVLDTQYF.

This chain's CDR3 is CASSLDPTLDSTDTQYF. The CDR3 DNA follows: TGTGCCAGCAGCTTAGATCCCACCCTGGATAGCACAGATACGCAGTATTTT. The V call is TRBV11-2, the J call TRBJ2-3; D gene uncertain. Trimming cost V 0 bases and J 0 bases, with 13 bases left between them. Germline V gene data show CDR1 as SGHAT and CDR2 as FQNNGV. This CDR3 is built from 17 residues.

V gene TRBV7-9 combines with J gene TRBJ1-2; 9 nucleotides align to TRBD1. The CDR3 consists of 14 residues. The V and J ends lost 5 bases and 5 bases, in that order; junction bases with no gene match: 6. Germline CDR1 is SEHNR and CDR2 is FQNEAQ (reference sequence). As DNA, the CDR3 is TGTGCCAGCAGCAAGCAGGGACAGGGTTATGGCTACACCTTC. This codes for CASSKQGQGYGYTF.

The V call is TRBV5-6, the J call TRBJ2-7; a weak D match, TRBD1 (6 bases). Germline CDR1 SGHDT, CDR2 YYEEEE. CDR3 length equals 15 residues. Trimming removed 3 bases from V and 4 bases from J, with 17 bases in between. The CDR3 loop reads CASSSIGTGHYEQYF. Written as DNA, the CDR3 is TGTGCCAGCAGCTCAATCGGGACGGGACATTACGAGCAGTACTTC.

This rearrangement joins TRBV6-6 to TRBJ2-4; no definite D call. The V and J ends lost 3 bases and 0 bases respectively, with 9 bases between them. Germline values: CDR1 MNHNY, CDR2 SVGAGI (reference sequence). The CDR3 totals 15 residues. DNA of the CDR3: TGTGCCAGCAGTTATAAGGACGCAGCCAAAAACATTCAGTACTTC. Protein sequence: CASSYKDAAKNIQYF.

The chain is built from TRBV6-1 and TRBJ2-5; D uncertain. The CDR3 covers 11 residues. The V and J ends lost 0 bases and 7 bases respectively, with 3 bases between them. The germline gives CDR1 MNHNS, CDR2 SASEGT. CDR3 bases: TGTGCCAGCAGTGAAGCCACGACCCAGTACTTC. Its translation is CASSEATTQYF.

This chain joins TRBV5-1 and TRBJ2-3; D is ambiguous. V gave up 1 base and J gave up 1 base, with 10 bases separating them. The CDR3 totals 15 residues. Per germline, CDR1 SGHRS and CDR2 YFSETQ. CDR3 residues: CASSLMGSRTDTQYF. CDR3 nucleotide sequence: TGCGCCAGCAGCTTGATGGGCAGTCGCACAGATACGCAGTATTTT.

The genes are TRBV9 and TRBJ2-7; D not resolved. V lost 0 bases, J lost 2 bases, and 12 bases lay in between. The CDR3 runs 15 residues. The V gene's germline CDR1 is SGDLS and CDR2 YYNGEE. DNA for the CDR3: TGTGCCAGCAGCGTAGATCCGGCAGTCACCTACGAGCAGTACTTC. This sequence encodes CASSVDPAVTYEQYF.

For this clone: Its ends do not fully match the called genes, so a read error is possible. This sequence joins TRBV7-7 and TRBJ2-1; D remains unclear. The germline V gene has CDR1 SSHAT and CDR2 FNYEAQ (reference sequence). The CDR3 consists of 13 residues. CDR3 residues: CASSLVPRNEQFF. CDR3 nucleotide sequence: TGTGCTAGCAGCTTAGTCCCGCGCAATGAGCAGTTCTTC.

V gene TRBV12-5 combines with J gene TRBJ1-1; D is unresolved. Germline assignment: CDR1 LGHNT and CDR2 FRNRAP. V gave up 3 bases and J gave up 1 base, with 9 bases separating them. The CDR3 totals 14 residues. CDR3 nucleotides: TGTGCTAGTGGTTTTTATACCCCGAACACTGAAGCTTTCTTT. It encodes CASGFYTPNTEAFF.

The V call is TRBV6-6, the J call TRBJ1-1; D remains unclear. Trimming took off 6 bases at V and 0 bases at J, with 11 bases between the two ends. The germline V gene encodes CDR1 MNHNY and CDR2 SVGAGI (reference sequence). The length of the CDR3 is 14 residues. The CDR3 reads CASRLRGVNTEAFF. CDR3 DNA sequence: TGTGCCAGCAGGCTACGTGGGGTGAACACTGAAGCTTTCTTT.

This clone was recorded a few times. The chain uses TRBV7-6 and TRBJ2-1; D is uncertain. Trimming stripped 5 bases from V and 8 bases from J, with 13 bases between. Germline lookup yields CDR1 SGHVS and CDR2 FNYEAQ. This CDR3 contains 13 residues. CDR3 residues: CASSTSARHEQFF. The CDR3 region has the DNA TGTGCCAGCAGCACTTCGGCCCGACATGAGCAGTTCTTC.

The DNA of the CDR3 is TGTGCCAGCAGCTCAATCGGGACGGGACATTACGAGCAGTACTTC. Protein sequence: CASSSIGTGHYEQYF. This chain uses TRBV5-6 with TRBJ2-5; D perhaps matches TRBD1 (6 bases). The J call may be mistaken, given a closer DNA end match to TRBJ2-7. The CDR3 covers 15 residues. Germline lookup yields CDR1 SGHDT and CDR2 YYEEEE.

The V call is TRBV6-6, the J call TRBJ1-6; unclear D gene. V shed 2 bases and J shed 3 bases, with 8 bases lying between them. CDR1 MNHNY and CDR2 SVGAGI come from the germline V gene (reference sequence). CDR3 length equals 15 residues. The chain's CDR3 is CASSYGVGYNSPLHF. The DNA for the CDR3 is TGTGCCAGCAGTTACGGCGTAGGCTATAATTCACCCCTCCACTTT.

The V gene is TRBV6-1, the J gene TRBJ1-1; D is unclear. The CDR3 is 13 residues long. The V and J ends lost 7 bases and 4 bases respectively, with 13 bases between them. The germline gives CDR1 MNHNS, CDR2 SASEGT. The CDR3 is CASTPGVSTEAFF. As DNA, the CDR3 is TGTGCCAGCACCCCCGGAGTGAGCACTGAAGCTTTCTTT.

The rearrangement joins TRBV7-9 to TRBJ2-5, with TRBD1 identical over 9 bases. Germline CDR1 reads SEHNR; CDR2 reads FQNEAQ (reference sequence). The ends lost 5 bases at V and 5 bases at J; junction bases unmatched: 9. CDR3 length: 15 residues. The CDR3 reads CASSDTVTGGETQYF. The CDR3 nucleotides are TGTGCCAGCAGCGACACGGTCACAGGGGGCGAGACCCAGTACTTC. Drawing the rest from reference TRBV7-9 and TRBJ2-5, the complete variable domain is DTGVSQNPRHKITKRGQNVTFRCDPISEHNRLYWYRQTLGQGPEFLTYFQNEAQLEKSRLLSDRFSAERPKGSFSTLEIQRTEQGDSAMYLCASSDTVTGGETQYFGPGTRLLVL.

This clone has more than one count but fewer than ten. The chain joins TRBV28 to TRBJ1-5; possible D gene TRBD1, 6 bases. The CDR3 runs 16 residues. Germline-derived CDR1 and CDR2 are MDHEN and SYDVKM. V was trimmed by 10 bases and J by 2 bases, leaving 21 bases between them. The CDR3 sequence is CATQGLRLVGNQPQHF. The CDR3 DNA reads TGTGCCACCCAGGGGCTTCGCCTTGTCGGCAATCAGCCCCAGCATTTT.

The chain links TRBV10-3 to TRBJ2-7; 15 bases fit TRBD2. The germline CDR1 and CDR2 sequences are ENHRY and SYGVKD. Trimming at V came to 7 bases and at J to 0 bases, leaving 4 bases not matched to a gene. The CDR3 is 16 residues long. Written as DNA, the CDR3 is TGTGCCATCAAACGGACTAGCGGGGGGGCCTCCTACGAGCAGTACTTC. Its protein is CAIKRTSGGASYEQYF.

V and J are TRBV7-9 and TRBJ2-2; 8 bases map to TRBD1. Germline CDR1 and CDR2: SEHNR and FQNEAQ (reference sequence). Trimming removed 5 bases from V and 0 bases from J; junction bases left unmatched: 2. CDR3 size: 15 residues. The CDR3 loop is CASSPDRANTGELFF. Here the CDR3 DNA reads TGTGCCAGCAGCCCGGACAGGGCGAACACCGGGGAGCTGTTTTTT.

The chain couples TRBV30 to TRBJ1-2; 8 bases line up with TRBD1. V was pared by 4 bases and J by 3 bases, with 7 bases of the junction left unmatched. The CDR3 loop spans 14 amino acids. CDR1 and CDR2 from the germline V gene are GTSNPN and SVGIG (reference sequence). The CDR3 here is CAWMTGAWYYGYTF. CDR3 coding DNA: TGTGCCTGGATGACAGGGGCCTGGTACTATGGCTACACCTTC.

The V gene is TRBV7-3, the J gene TRBJ2-3, with D uncertain. Trimming took 1 base from V and 0 from J, leaving 5 bases between them. CDR3 length: 14 amino acids. Looked up from germline, CDR1 is SGHTA and CDR2 is FQGTGA. The CDR3: CASSLIPSTDTQYF. The CDR3 coding sequence is TGTGCCAGCAGCTTAATTCCTAGCACAGATACGCAGTATTTT.

This clone is a singleton in its sample. The CDR3, as DNA: TGTGCCAGCTCTGGAGAGGGTGGCTACACCTTC. It translates to CASSGEGGYTF. The rearrangement links TRBV6-5 to TRBJ1-2; D remains ambiguous. This CDR3 has 11 amino acids. Trimming took off 8 bases at V and 7 bases at J, with 11 bases between the two ends. The V gene's germline CDR1 is MNHEY and CDR2 SVGAGI.

This clone rates as medium-sized. The V gene is TRBV5-1, the J gene TRBJ1-4; D perhaps matches TRBD1 (6 bases). The CDR3 loop spans 17 amino acids. Per the germline V gene, CDR1 is SGHRS and CDR2 is YFSETQ. V lost 4 bases and J 8 bases, leaving 24 bases between the germline ends. CDR3 sequence reads: CASSPGTGAKLQEKLFF. The DNA for the CDR3 is TGCGCCAGCAGCCCGGGTACGGGGGCGAAGTTACAAGAAAAACTGTTTTTT.

This clone was counted only a few times. The chain links TRBV29-1 to TRBJ2-7; 8 positions match TRBD1. CDR3 length: 13 amino acids. The ends lost 4 bases at V and 4 bases at J; junction bases unmatched: 6. Germline CDR1 SQVTM, CDR2 ANQGSEA. The CDR3 region has the DNA TGCAGCGTTGTAGATGACAGGGGATACGAGCAGTACTTC. Its protein product is CSVVDDRGYEQYF.